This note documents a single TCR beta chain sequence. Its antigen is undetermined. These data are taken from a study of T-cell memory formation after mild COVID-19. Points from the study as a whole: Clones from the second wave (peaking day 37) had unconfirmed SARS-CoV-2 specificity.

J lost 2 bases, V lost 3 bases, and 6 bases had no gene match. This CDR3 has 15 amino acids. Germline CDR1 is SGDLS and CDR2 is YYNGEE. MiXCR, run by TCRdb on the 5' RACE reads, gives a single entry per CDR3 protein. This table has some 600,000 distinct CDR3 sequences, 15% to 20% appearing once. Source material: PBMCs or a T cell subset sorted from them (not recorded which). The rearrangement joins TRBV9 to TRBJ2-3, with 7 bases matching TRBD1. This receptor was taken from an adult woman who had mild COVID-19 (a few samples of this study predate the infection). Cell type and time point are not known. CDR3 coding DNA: TGTGCCAGCAGCGCAAGGGGGCGAGTCACAGATACGCAGTATTTT. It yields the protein CASSARGRVTDTQYF.